The entry below gives a single T cell receptor (beta chain) sequence along with its context. The length of the CDR3 is 14 residues. V was pared by 1 base and J by 1 base, with 7 bases between. Per the germline V gene, CDR1 is MNHEY and CDR2 is SMNVEV (reference sequence). This entry comes from a study of shared clonotypes between healthy human individuals. Naive CD8 cells were CD45RO-negative, positively selected for CCR7, excluding terminally differentiated effector memory CD45RA+ cells. Repertoires were generated with immunoSEQ multiplex PCR, while TCRdb's copy carries only in-frame clones and drops some. The data contain hundreds of thousands of clones, about 95% of them seen just once; the ten biggest clones take up about 0.12%.

The sequencing input was naive CD8+ T cells sorted from blood. The receptor was isolated from a woman under 40 in good health. The V and J genes are TRBV27 and TRBJ1-2; D unclear. CDR3 in amino acids: CASSLYPVNYGYTF. CDR3 DNA: TGTGCCAGCAGTTTATATCCGGTTAACTATGGCTACACCTTC.